Presented here are 23 T cell receptor beta chains from one specimen sequenced in a study of Ad26.COV2.S vaccination and SARS-CoV-2 variants. Profiled with immunoSEQ multiplex PCR; TCRdb holds only in-frame clones, not every one. The sample lists 350,000 to 450,000 clones, 92% seen once, with 1.5% to 2% in the top ten. The treatment: some 20 received Ad26.COV2.S at low or high dose, single or two shots; roughly five received placebo; per-sample allocation not given. The samples date from day 63 after the first vaccine or placebo injection. Specimen: peripheral blood, collected in a trial of Ad26.COV2.S vaccine versus placebo. The receptors stem from a person between 18 and 65 years old who received the Ad26.COV2.S COVID-19 vaccine or a placebo.

The chain links TRBV7-9 to TRBJ2-5, with D perhaps being TRBD1 or TRBD2 (5 bases each). There are 15 residues in the CDR3. Trimming cost V 5 bases and J 5 bases, with 18 bases left between them. Germline-derived CDR1 and CDR2 are SEHNR and FQNEAQ (reference sequence). CDR3 amino acids: CASSRRPSRDETQYF. Written as DNA, the CDR3 is TGTGCCAGCAGCCGCCGGCCCTCGAGGGACGAGACCCAGTACTTC.

J is TRBJ1-6 and V is TRBV18, with no clear D. V was pared by 2 bases and J by 10 bases, with 9 bases between. Germline V gives CDR1 KGHSH, CDR2 LQKENI. CDR3 length equals 13 residues. CDR3 amino acids: CASSPGPGSPLHF. In DNA form, the CDR3 reads TGTGCCAGCTCACCAGGCCCGGGGTCACCCCTCCACTTT.

The chain combines TRBV11-2 with TRBJ2-1; 12 bases match TRBD2. The CDR3 totals 15 residues. The trim removed 5 bases at V and 4 bases at J, leaving 3 bases unmatched. CDR1 is SGHAT and CDR2 is FQNNGV in the germline V gene. CDR3 loop: CASSRTSGAYNEQFF. The CDR3 nucleotides are TGTGCCAGCAGCAGGACTAGCGGGGCGTACAATGAGCAGTTCTTC.

The V and J genes are TRBV18 and TRBJ1-1, with D unresolved. The length of the CDR3 is 16 residues. Trimming removed 4 bases from V and 1 base from J, with 16 bases in between. Germline loops: CDR1 KGHSH, CDR2 LQKENI. The CDR3 nucleotides read TGTGCCAGCTCACAAATGATGGGATCGTCGAACACTGAAGCTTTCTTT. It specifies CASSQMMGSSNTEAFF.

The rearrangement uses TRBV7-2 and TRBJ2-7; 9 positions match TRBD1. This CDR3 comprises 15 residues. J was trimmed by 4 bases and V by 3 bases; bases with no gene match: 7. The germline CDR1 and CDR2 sequences are SGHTA and FQGNSA. Here the CDR3 reads CASSLEGQGLYEQYF. In DNA form, the CDR3 reads TGTGCCAGCAGCTTGGAGGGACAGGGTCTTTACGAGCAGTACTTC.

The chain employs TRBV12-3 or TRBV12-4 and TRBJ1-2; TRBD1 is a possible D gene (6 bases). V gave up 4 bases and J gave up 7 bases, with 10 bases separating them. CDR3 length: 12 amino acids. The CDR3 region is CASSSRGGGYTF. The CDR3 nucleotides are TGTGCCAGCAGTTCAAGGGGGGGTGGCTACACCTTC.

The gene calls are TRBV5-1 and TRBJ1-2; 7 bases line up with TRBD1. Germline V gives CDR1 SGHRS, CDR2 YFSETQ. V shed 1 base, J shed 4 bases, and the junction held 10 bases outside the gene matches. The CDR3 length is 16 residues. The CDR3 region has the DNA TGCGCCAGCAGCTTGTCACCGGGACAGTACGGCTATGGCTACACCTTC. Encoded protein: CASSLSPGQYGYGYTF.

The CDR3 region is CASSPILWKGPHNSPLHF. The CDR3 DNA reads TGTGCCAGCAGCCCTATCCTGTGGAAGGGACCGCATAATTCACCCCTCCACTTT. The gene calls are TRBV11-2 and TRBJ1-6, with a tentative D call TRBD1 (5 bases). V lost 5 bases, J lost 5 bases, and 22 bases lay in between. Germline V gene sequence: CDR1 SGHAT, CDR2 FQNNGV. There are 18 residues in the CDR3.

DNA for the CDR3: TGCAGTGCTAGTCCCGGGACAGGGTATCAGCCCCAGCATTTT. Protein product: CSASPGTGYQPQHF. The chain uses TRBV20-1 and TRBJ1-5; 9 nucleotides line up with TRBD1. Germline V lookup: CDR1 DFQATT, CDR2 SNEGSKA (reference sequence). Trimming cost V 3 bases and J 5 bases; bases outside gene matches: 5. CDR3 size: 14 residues.

V and J are TRBV10-3 and TRBJ2-3; no clear D gene. This CDR3 is built from 15 residues. CDR1 and CDR2 from the germline V gene are ENHRY and SYGVKD. V was pared by 0 bases and J by 1 base, with 8 bases between. This CDR3 is CAISESTGRTDTQYF. The CDR3 DNA follows: TGTGCCATCAGTGAGTCGACCGGTCGCACAGATACGCAGTATTTT.

Here the CDR3 DNA reads TGTGCCAGCAGCCACCAAGGACCTCAGGACAGGGATAATTCACCCCTCCACTTT. Its protein is CASSHQGPQDRDNSPLHF. The rearrangement links TRBV3-1 (or the pseudogene TRBV3-2) to TRBJ1-6, with TRBD1 matching over 8 bases. The CDR3 loop spans 18 amino acids. The V and J ends lost 3 bases and 5 bases, in that order; junction bases with no gene match: 12. Germline V lookup: CDR1 LGHDT, CDR2 YNNKEL (reference sequence).

The chain joins TRBV10-2 to TRBJ2-5, with TRBD2 as a possible D gene (5 bases). This CDR3 comprises 13 residues. V lost 6 bases, J lost 3 bases, and 11 bases lay in between. Germline V lookup: CDR1 WSHSY, CDR2 SAAADI. CDR3 loop: CASSATSKETQYF. CDR3 bases: TGCGCCAGCAGCGCAACTAGTAAAGAGACCCAGTACTTC.

The J gene is TRBJ2-3, the V gene TRBV18, with TRBD1 matching over 7 bases. Per germline, CDR1 KGHSH and CDR2 LQKENI. The junction had 11 bases not matched to a gene; V was cut back by 6 bases and J by 2 bases. This CDR3 contains 16 residues. CDR3 protein: CASSPREQGFTDTQYF. The CDR3 region has the DNA TGTGCCAGCTCCCCTCGTGAACAGGGGTTCACAGATACGCAGTATTTT.

The rearrangement joins TRBV3-1 (or the pseudogene TRBV3-2) to TRBJ2-5; weak D call: TRBD2 (6 bases). In germline, CDR1 is LGHDT, CDR2 YNNKEL (reference sequence). The CDR3 sequence is 15 residues long. Between the trimmed V and J ends, which lost 6 bases and 2 bases, there was a span of 16 bases. The CDR3 DNA reads as TGTGCCAGCAGTCCCGCCTGGGCGGGGCAAGAGACCCAGTACTTC. This gives the protein CASSPAWAGQETQYF.

This chain links TRBV15 with TRBJ1-2, with D possibly matching TRBD1 (5 bases). The germline CDR1 and CDR2 sequences are LNHNV and YYDKDF (reference sequence). This CDR3 comprises 15 residues. V was shortened by 1 base and J by 4 bases, with 13 bases between the two germline ends. CDR3 nucleotides: TGTGCCACCAGCAGAGTGTATGCTGACAGCTATGGCTACACCTTC. Translation: CATSRVYADSYGYTF. The full variable domain, rest sourced from reference TRBV15 and TRBJ1-2, is DAMVIQNPRYQVTQFGKPVTLSCSQTLNHNVMYWYQQKSSQAPKLLFHYYDKDFNNEADTPDNFQSRRPNTSFCFLDIRSPGLGDTAMYLCATSRVYADSYGYTFGSGTRLTVV.

The chain is built from TRBV7-2 and TRBJ2-2; D remains ambiguous. The CDR3 consists of 12 residues. Trimming took 3 bases from V and 7 from J, leaving 6 bases between them. Germline V CDR1 and CDR2: SGHTA, FQGNSA. CDR3 DNA: TGTGCCAGCAGCTTTTTCGGCGGGGAGCTGTTTTTT. This encodes CASSFFGGELFF. The complete variable domain, with remaining parts taken from reference TRBV7-2 and TRBJ2-2, reads GAGVSQSPSNKVTEKGKDVELRCDPISGHTALYWYRQSLGQGLEFLIYFQGNSAPDKSGLPSDRFSAERTGGSVSTLTIQRTQQEDSAVYLCASSFFGGELFFGEGSRLTVL.

This chain joins TRBV19 and TRBJ2-7, with D possibly called TRBD1 or TRBD2 (6 bases each). The length of the CDR3 is 14 residues. CDR1 is LNHDA, CDR2 SQIVND, per germline (reference sequence). V gave up 8 bases and J gave up 2 bases, with 16 bases separating them. CDR3 loop: CASGVGGRTYEQYF. CDR3 nucleotide sequence: TGTGCCAGTGGTGTCGGGGGCCGGACCTACGAGCAGTACTTC.

This clone was recorded once. This rearrangement joins TRBV12-3 or TRBV12-4 to TRBJ2-3; tentative D call: TRBD1 (5 bases). The CDR3 runs 13 residues. V gave up 6 bases and J gave up 0 bases, with 7 bases separating them. The CDR3 reads CASRRQSTDTQYF. CDR3 sequence (DNA): TGTGCCAGCAGAAGACAGAGCACAGATACGCAGTATTTT.

The V gene is TRBV18, the J gene TRBJ1-1, with 7 bases identical to TRBD1. Germline V gene lookup returns CDR1 KGHSH and CDR2 LQKENI. The CDR3 is made up of 18 amino acids. With 4 bases clipped from V and 6 bases from J, the junction kept 20 bases outside the gene matches. The CDR3 sequence is CASSLNSRQGGGLSEAFF. The CDR3 DNA reads as TGTGCCAGCTCACTTAACTCACGACAGGGAGGGGGGTTATCTGAAGCTTTCTTT.

This clone was seen once. The chain joins TRBV7-6 to TRBJ1-5; perhaps TRBD1 as D (6 bases). Germline CDR1 is SGHVS and CDR2 is FNYEAQ. The CDR3 has 16 amino acids. Trimming removed 0 bases at V and 2 bases at J, with 11 bases between. The CDR3 DNA sequence: TGTGCCAGCAGCTTAGCTACAGGGAAGGGCAATCAGCCCCAGCATTTT. Its protein is CASSLATGKGNQPQHF.

This chain links TRBV18 with TRBJ2-1; unclear D gene. The CDR3 contains 15 residues. Germline CDR1 reads KGHSH; CDR2 reads LQKENI. V was pared by 1 base and J by 3 bases, with 10 bases between. This chain's CDR3 is CASSPRAVIYNEQFF. CDR3 in DNA: TGTGCCAGCTCACCACGGGCAGTTATCTACAATGAGCAGTTCTTC.

The chain couples TRBV7-2 to TRBJ2-5; 10 bases match TRBD2. Trimming took 0 bases from V and 5 from J; bases not matched to a gene: 6. CDR3 length: 16 residues. The germline CDR1 and CDR2 sequences are SGHTA and FQGNSA. The CDR3 sequence: CASSLARAGGLETQYF. The CDR3 DNA is TGTGCCAGCAGCTTAGCGCGAGCGGGGGGGTTGGAGACCCAGTACTTC.

This CDR3 is CASSLVFPQTRDTQYF. The DNA for the CDR3 is TGTGCCAGCAGCTTGGTTTTCCCACAGACCAGAGATACGCAGTATTTT. The chain combines TRBV5-4 with TRBJ2-3; D is unclear. Per the germline V gene, CDR1 is SGHNT and CDR2 is YYREEE (reference sequence). The CDR3 extends over 16 amino acids. V dropped 0 bases and J dropped 5 bases, with 16 bases sitting between them. Looking up the rest from reference TRBV5-4 and TRBJ2-3 gives the full variable domain: ETGVTQSPTHLIKTRGQQVTLRCSSQSGHNTVSWYQQALGQGPQFIFQYYREEENGRGNFPPRFSGLQFPNYSSELNVNALELDDSALYLCASSLVFPQTRDTQYFGPGTRLTVL.